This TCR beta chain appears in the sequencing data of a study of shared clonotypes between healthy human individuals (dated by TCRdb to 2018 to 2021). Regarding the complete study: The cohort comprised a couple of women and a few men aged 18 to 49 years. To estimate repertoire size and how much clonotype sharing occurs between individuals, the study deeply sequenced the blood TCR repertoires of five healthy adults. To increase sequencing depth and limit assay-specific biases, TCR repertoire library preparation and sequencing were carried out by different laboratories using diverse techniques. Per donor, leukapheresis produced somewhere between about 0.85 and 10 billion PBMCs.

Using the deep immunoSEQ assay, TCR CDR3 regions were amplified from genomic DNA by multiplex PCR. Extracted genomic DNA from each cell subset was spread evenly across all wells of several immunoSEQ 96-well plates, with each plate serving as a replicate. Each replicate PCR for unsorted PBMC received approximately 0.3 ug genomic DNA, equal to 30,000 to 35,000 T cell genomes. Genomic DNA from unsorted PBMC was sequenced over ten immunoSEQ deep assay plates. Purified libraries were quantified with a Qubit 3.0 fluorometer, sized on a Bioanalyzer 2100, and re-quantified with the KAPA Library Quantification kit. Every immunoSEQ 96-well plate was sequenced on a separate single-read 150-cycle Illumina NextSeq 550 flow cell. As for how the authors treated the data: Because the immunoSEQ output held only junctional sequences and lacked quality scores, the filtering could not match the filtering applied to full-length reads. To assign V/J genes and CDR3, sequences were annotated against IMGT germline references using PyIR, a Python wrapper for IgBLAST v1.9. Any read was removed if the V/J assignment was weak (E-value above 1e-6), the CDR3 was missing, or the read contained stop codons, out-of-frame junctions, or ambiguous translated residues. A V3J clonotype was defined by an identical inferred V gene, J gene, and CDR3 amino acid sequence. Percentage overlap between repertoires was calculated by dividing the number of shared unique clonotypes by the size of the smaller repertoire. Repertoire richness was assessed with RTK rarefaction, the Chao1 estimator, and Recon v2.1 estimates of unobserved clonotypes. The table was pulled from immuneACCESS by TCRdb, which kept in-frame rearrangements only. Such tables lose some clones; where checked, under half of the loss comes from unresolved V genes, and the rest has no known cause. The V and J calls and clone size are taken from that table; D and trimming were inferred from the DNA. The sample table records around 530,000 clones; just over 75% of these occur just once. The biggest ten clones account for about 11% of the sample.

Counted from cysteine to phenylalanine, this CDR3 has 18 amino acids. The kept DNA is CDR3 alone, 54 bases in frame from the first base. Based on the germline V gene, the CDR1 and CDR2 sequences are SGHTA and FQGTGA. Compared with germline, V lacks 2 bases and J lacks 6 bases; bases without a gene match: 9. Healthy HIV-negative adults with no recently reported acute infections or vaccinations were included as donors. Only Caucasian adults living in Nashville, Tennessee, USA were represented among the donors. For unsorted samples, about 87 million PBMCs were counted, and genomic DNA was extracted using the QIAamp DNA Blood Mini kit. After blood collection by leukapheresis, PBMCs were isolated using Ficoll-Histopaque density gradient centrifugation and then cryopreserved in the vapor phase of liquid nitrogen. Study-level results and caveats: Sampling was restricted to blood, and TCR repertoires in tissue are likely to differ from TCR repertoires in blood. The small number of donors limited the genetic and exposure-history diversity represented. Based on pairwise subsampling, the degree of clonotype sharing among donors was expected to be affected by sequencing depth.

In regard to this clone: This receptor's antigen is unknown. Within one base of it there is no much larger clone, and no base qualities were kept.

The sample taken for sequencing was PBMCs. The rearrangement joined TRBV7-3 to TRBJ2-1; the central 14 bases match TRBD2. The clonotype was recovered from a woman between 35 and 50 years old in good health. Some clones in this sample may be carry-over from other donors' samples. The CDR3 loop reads CASSLRPGTSGRLNEQFF. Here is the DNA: TGTGCCAGCAGCTTACGACCCGGGACTAGCGGGAGACTCAATGAGCAGTTCTTC.